What follows are 28 T cell receptor beta chains derived from one specimen sequenced in a study of blood T cell repertoires in COVID-19. Here immunoSEQ multiplex PCR was the method, and the copy in TCRdb shows in-frame clones only, minus some. In the table there are about 190,000 clones, roughly nine tenths of which are singletons. Sequences were obtained from PBMCs or T cells enriched from blood (not recorded which). These receptors came from a woman aged 40-49 years in a cohort exposed to, infected with or recovered from COVID-19 (not recorded which).

This sequence joins TRBV25-1 and TRBJ2-3; tentative D call: TRBD1 (6 bases). Germline CDR1 MGHDK, CDR2 SYGVNS. V lost 2 bases to trimming and J lost 2 bases, with 8 bases between them. The CDR3 length is 14 residues. The CDR3: CASSETGFTDTQYF. In nucleotides, the CDR3 is TGTGCCAGCAGTGAAACAGGGTTCACAGATACGCAGTATTTT.

This clone appeared once. The rearrangement links TRBV9 to TRBJ2-7, with 15 bases lining up with TRBD2. Germline V gene data show CDR1 as SGDLS and CDR2 as YYNGEE. The junction had 10 bases not matched to a gene; V was cut back by 1 base and J by 2 bases. This CDR3 is 19 amino acids long. The CDR3 region has the DNA TGTGCCAGCAGCGTATTCCGGACTAGCGGGAGGGGATACACCTACGAGCAGTACTTC. It specifies CASSVFRTSGRGYTYEQYF.

The chain is built from TRBV29-1 and TRBJ2-3; 7 bases align to TRBD1. This CDR3 has 15 residues. The V gene end was trimmed by 3 bases and the J gene end by 0 bases; junction bases not matched to a gene: 6. Looked up from germline, CDR1 is SQVTM and CDR2 is ANQGSEA. The CDR3 sequence: CSVDGTVSSTDTQYF. The CDR3 region has the DNA TGCAGCGTTGATGGGACAGTCTCCAGCACAGATACGCAGTATTTT.

V and J are TRBV11-3 and TRBJ1-3, with D hard to call. The V gene's germline CDR1 is SGHNT and CDR2 YENEEA. Trimming took 5 bases from V and 3 from J, leaving 14 bases between them. The CDR3 totals 15 residues. The CDR3 coding sequence is TGTGCCAGCAGCCCCCGCCCTAGTGTTGGAAACACCATATATTTT. It specifies CASSPRPSVGNTIYF.

The rearrangement uses TRBV2 and TRBJ2-5, with TRBD2 matching over 8 bases. The CDR3 runs to 14 residues. CDR1 is SNHLY and CDR2 is FYNNEI in the germline V gene. V lost 6 bases, J lost 3 bases, and 6 bases stayed unmatched. The CDR3 DNA reads TGTGCCAGCAGCAGGCCGCGGGGGGAAGAGACCCAGTACTTC. As protein: CASSRPRGEETQYF.

This clone was seen a few times. The rearrangement joins TRBV5-1 to TRBJ2-7; 7 nucleotides align to TRBD1. Germline V gives CDR1 SGHRS, CDR2 YFSETQ. V trimming: 4 bases; J trimming: 3 bases; junction bases outside the gene matches: 10. The CDR3 sequence is 15 residues long. CDR3 residues: CASSPEAGGFYEQYF. The CDR3 nucleotides are TGCGCCAGCAGCCCGGAGGCAGGGGGTTTCTACGAGCAGTACTTC.

The chain employs TRBV28 and TRBJ1-6, with unresolved D. V lost 7 bases, J lost 5 bases, and 12 bases lay in between. The CDR3 is 14 amino acids. Germline V gene data show CDR1 as MDHEN and CDR2 as SYDVKM. The CDR3 sequence: CASNDWRDNSPLHF. The CDR3 DNA reads TGTGCCAGCAACGACTGGAGGGATAATTCACCCCTCCACTTT.

V usage is TRBV4-1 and J usage is TRBJ1-6, with 7 bases that match TRBD1. CDR1 is MGHRA, CDR2 YSYEKL, per germline. The CDR3 length is 17 residues. V lost 4 bases to trimming and J lost 7 bases; unmatched junction nucleotides: 13. The DNA of the CDR3 is TGCGCCAGCAGCCCCCGCACAGGGGCCCAACCAAATTCACCCCTCCACTTT. Translating it yields CASSPRTGAQPNSPLHF.

This clone was seen just once. J is TRBJ2-5 and V is TRBV27; TRBD2 is a possible D gene (5 bases). The germline V and J ends were trimmed by 1 base and 3 bases, with 15 bases remaining between them. CDR1 and CDR2 (germline): MNHEY, SMNVEV (reference sequence). The CDR3 contains 16 residues. The CDR3: CASSLWGAQSKETQYF. The DNA of the CDR3 is TGTGCCAGCAGTTTATGGGGAGCTCAATCCAAAGAGACCCAGTACTTC.

The chain joins TRBV28 to TRBJ1-4, with D hard to call. The length of the CDR3 is 15 residues. The V end lost 8 bases, the J end lost 7 bases, and 20 bases lay between the germline ends. Germline V gene sequence: CDR1 MDHEN, CDR2 SYDVKM. The CDR3 bases are TGTGCCAGCTCCCTTAGGGATACTAGGAGTGAAAAACTGTTTTTT. The encoded protein is CASSLRDTRSEKLFF.

The chain's CDR3 is CAISPYTTGAGETQYF. The CDR3 region has the DNA TGTGCCATCAGTCCATACACCACAGGGGCCGGAGAGACCCAGTACTTC. The chain uses TRBV10-3 and TRBJ2-5, with 7 bases aligning to TRBD1. Germline V gene sequence: CDR1 ENHRY, CDR2 SYGVKD. The V segment lost 5 bases and the J segment 4 bases; nucleotides outside the gene matches: 13. The CDR3 has 16 amino acids.

J is TRBJ1-5 and V is TRBV27; a possible D gene is TRBD1 (5 bases). The V gene lost 2 bases and the J gene lost 8 bases, with 10 bases spanning the gap. The germline CDR1 and CDR2 sequences are MNHEY and SMNVEV (reference sequence). The CDR3 runs to 13 residues. In DNA, the CDR3 is TGTGCCAGCAGTTTAAACGGGGGGAAGCCCCAGCATTTT. It is translated as CASSLNGGKPQHF.

The chain couples TRBV5-4 to TRBJ1-2; 8 nucleotides match TRBD1. The CDR3 has 15 amino acids. Germline assignment: CDR1 SGHNT and CDR2 YYREEE (reference sequence). Trimming at V came to 0 bases and at J to 4 bases, leaving 5 bases not matched to a gene. CDR3 DNA: TGTGCCAGCAGCTTGGTTTCAGGGGGCGGCTATGGCTACACCTTC. Amino acids: CASSLVSGGGYGYTF.

The gene calls are TRBV11-2 and TRBJ1-5; D unclear. V shed 5 bases and J shed 1 base, with 12 bases lying between them. The CDR3 covers 15 residues. In germline, CDR1 is SGHAT, CDR2 FQNNGV. This CDR3 is CASSNTPGSNQPQHF. As DNA, the CDR3 is TGTGCCAGCAGCAATACACCCGGGAGCAATCAGCCCCAGCATTTT.

The chain is built from TRBV2 and TRBJ1-6, with 7 bases that match TRBD1. J was trimmed by 4 bases and V by 8 bases; bases with no gene match: 2. The V gene's germline CDR1 is SNHLY and CDR2 FYNNEI. The CDR3 covers 13 residues. CDR3 loop: CASQGDYNSPLHF. In DNA, the CDR3 is TGTGCCAGCCAGGGGGATTATAATTCACCCCTCCACTTT.

The V and J genes are TRBV6-1 and TRBJ1-1; 8 nucleotides line up with TRBD1. There are 17 residues in the CDR3. Trimming removed 2 bases from V and 8 bases from J; junction bases left unmatched: 16. Germline CDR1 is MNHNS and CDR2 is SASEGT. This chain's CDR3 is CASSERRGTGRRVEAFF. The CDR3 DNA reads TGTGCCAGCAGTGAAAGGAGAGGGACAGGCAGAAGGGTCGAAGCTTTCTTT.

The V call is TRBV28, the J call TRBJ1-4, with D perhaps matching TRBD1 (5 bases). From germline, CDR1 is MDHEN and CDR2 SYDVKM. The CDR3 sequence is 15 residues long. V lost 7 bases, J lost 0 bases, and 12 bases lay in between. In DNA form, the CDR3 reads TGTGCCAGCACCCTGGACAAGACAACTAATGAAAAACTGTTTTTT. Translation gives CASTLDKTTNEKLFF.

This rearrangement joins TRBV5-6 to TRBJ1-2; 10 bases are shared with TRBD1. Germline loops: CDR1 SGHDT, CDR2 YYEEEE. The CDR3 loop spans 17 amino acids. V shed 4 bases and J 2 bases; nucleotides not matched to a gene: 11. This chain's CDR3 is CASSPDRDRGVNYGYTF. The CDR3 DNA follows: TGTGCCAGCAGCCCGGACCGGGACAGGGGAGTAAACTATGGCTACACCTTC.

The chain recombines TRBV28 with TRBJ2-3; D perhaps matches TRBD1 (7 bases). Germline lookup yields CDR1 MDHEN and CDR2 SYDVKM. This CDR3 has 19 amino acids. The V and J ends lost 8 bases and 2 bases respectively, with 29 bases between them. The CDR3 bases are TGTGCCAGCCTAACCCTCCAGGAGGGGGCGTCCGGGATCACAGATACGCAGTATTTT. This encodes CASLTLQEGASGITDTQYF.

The V call is TRBV13, the J call TRBJ2-7; no firm D call. The CDR3 is made up of 11 amino acids. Germline V lookup: CDR1 PRHDT, CDR2 FYEKMQ (reference sequence). The V and J ends lost 5 bases and 3 bases respectively, with 5 bases between them. The CDR3 sequence: CASSLNYEQYF. The DNA for the CDR3 is TGTGCCAGCAGCCTAAACTACGAGCAGTACTTC.

The J gene is TRBJ1-5, the V gene TRBV21-1; the table's D call, TRBD1, has no DNA check behind it. TRBV21-1 is classified as a pseudogene. The length of the CDR3 is 15 residues. In nucleotides, the CDR3 is TGTGCCAGCAGACCCATGGGGGCTAGCAATCAGCCCCAGCATTTT. As protein: CASRPMGASNQPQHF.

The V gene is TRBV6-5, the J gene TRBJ2-2; possibly TRBD1 for D (7 bases). The V gene lost 10 bases and the J gene lost 3 bases, with 15 bases spanning the gap. The length of the CDR3 is 14 residues. Germline V gene sequence: CDR1 MNHEY, CDR2 SVGAGI. DNA for the CDR3: TGTGCCACTTCGGAGGGGGCGGACACCGGGGAGCTGTTTTTT. This translates into CATSEGADTGELFF.

The chain has TRBV5-6 and TRBJ1-2; TRBD1 agrees at 9 bases. The length of the CDR3 is 14 residues. CDR1 and CDR2 (germline): SGHDT, YYEEEE. J gave up 4 bases and V 3 bases, and 4 bases lay outside the gene matches. The CDR3 DNA is TGTGCCAGCAGCTGGGGACAGGGCCTCTATGGCTACACCTTC. Its translation is CASSWGQGLYGYTF.

The rearrangement uses TRBV29-1 and TRBJ1-1, with unresolved D. V lost 6 bases, J lost 7 bases, and 12 bases lay in between. CDR3 length equals 11 residues. CDR1 is SQVTM, CDR2 ANQGSEA, per germline. The CDR3 here is CSVVRGLEAFF. The CDR3 coding sequence is TGCAGCGTCGTGAGAGGCCTTGAAGCTTTCTTT.

The genes are TRBV6-2 or TRBV6-3 and TRBJ1-5; a possible D gene is TRBD1 (6 bases). CDR1 and CDR2 (germline): MNHEY, SVGEGT. The CDR3 covers 14 residues. V shed 5 bases and J shed 6 bases, with 14 bases lying between them. The CDR3 nucleotides read TGTGCCAGCAGTGCAAACAGGGAGGGTCAGCCCCAGCATTTT. Protein sequence: CASSANREGQPQHF.

This chain connects TRBV5-1 to TRBJ2-7, with 12 bases lining up with TRBD1. Germline V gives CDR1 SGHRS, CDR2 YFSETQ. This CDR3 is 15 amino acids long. Losses at the gene ends were 2 bases for V and 4 bases for J; bases not matched to a gene: 4. The CDR3 loop reads CASSLRDRGRYEQYF. As DNA, the CDR3 is TGCGCCAGCAGCTTACGGGACAGGGGGCGATACGAGCAGTACTTC.

CDR3 sequence reads: CASSVPLSGGATDTQYF. The CDR3 region has the DNA TGTGCCAGCAGCGTACCCCTCAGCGGGGGGGCCACAGATACGCAGTATTTT. J is TRBJ2-3 and V is TRBV9; TRBD2 matches 10 bases. The germline gives CDR1 SGDLS, CDR2 YYNGEE. With 1 base clipped from V and 2 bases from J, the junction kept 7 bases outside the gene matches. There are 17 residues in the CDR3.

The chain uses TRBV25-1 and TRBJ2-7; 9 bases are a match to TRBD1. J gave up 4 bases and V 1 base, and 11 bases lay outside the gene matches. Germline V lookup: CDR1 MGHDK, CDR2 SYGVNS. The CDR3 has 17 amino acids. The CDR3 loop reads CASSESAGQGRKYEQYF. CDR3 coding DNA: TGTGCCAGCAGTGAATCGGCCGGACAGGGGCGGAAATACGAGCAGTACTTC.